The clone carrying this TCR beta chain appeared a few times. The length of the CDR3 is 15 residues. Losses at the gene ends were 7 bases for V and 2 bases for J; bases not matched to a gene: 12. CDR1 is SQVTM and CDR2 is ANQGSEA in the germline V gene. The CDR3 regions of TCR beta were amplified from RNA transcripts. The HTBI primer set served for first-round RT-PCR of the TCR CDR3. TCRdb reprocessed the multiplex PCR reads with MiXCR, giving one entry per CDR3 protein. In the table there are about 600,000 distinct CDR3 sequences, approximately 15% of which are singletons. This record comes from a study of T cells in Graves' hyperthyroidism and ophthalmopathy.

The sequenced sample was blood. The sequence came from a woman aged 50 to 60 with Graves' ophthalmopathy. V usage is TRBV29-1 and J usage is TRBJ2-7, with 9 positions matching TRBD1. The DNA of the CDR3 is TGCAGCGCGACCCCACAGGGGGCGTATGCCTACGAGCAGTACTTC. Translation: CSATPQGAYAYEQYF.